This note documents a single T cell receptor beta chain sequence. Sorting separated CD4+ and CD8+ T cells out of PBMCs. Losses at the gene ends were 1 base for V and 7 bases for J; bases not matched to a gene: 8. The V gene's germline CDR1 is SGHTA and CDR2 FQGNSA. This CDR3 spans 15 amino acids. These data are taken from a study of CD8+ T cells in alopecia areata. RNA was isolated and reverse transcribed to cDNA, the sequencing template. Sequencing used immunoSEQ multiplex PCR; TCRdb keeps in-frame clones, though not all of them. The table lists 150,000 or so clones, 50% to 60% of them singletons. The sample taken for sequencing was CD4+ T cells sorted from blood. The chain recombines TRBV7-2 with TRBJ2-7; TRBD2 aligns across 9 bases. The receptor's source is a human donor in good health. The chain's CDR3 is CASSLVGSGSWEQYF. The CDR3, as DNA: TGTGCCAGCAGCTTAGTTGGTAGCGGGAGTTGGGAGCAGTACTTC. Drawing the rest from reference TRBV7-2 and TRBJ2-7, the complete variable domain is GAGVSQSPSNKVTEKGKDVELRCDPISGHTALYWYRQSLGQGLEFLIYFQGNSAPDKSGLPSDRFSAERTGGSVSTLTIQRTQQEDSAVYLCASSLVGSGSWEQYFGPGTRLTVT.